Each of the 14 T cell receptor beta chains below was sequenced from the same sample in a study of metastatic and nonmetastatic thyroid tumors. All patients were untreated before thyroid surgery. TCRdb re-called the PCR reads via MiXCR. Seen here are some 20,000 clones, more than 20% observed once, and the top ten hold about two thirds. The specimen sequenced was blood. All receptors derive from a male donor with papillary thyroid cancer or a benign thyroid nodule (not recorded which). Some clones in this sample may be carry-over from other donors' samples.

This clone was recorded a few times. With a much larger clone just one base away, this may be a read error. This chain joins TRBV2 and TRBJ2-1, with 9 bases that match TRBD2. Germline CDR1 reads SNHLY; CDR2 reads FYNNEI. The CDR3 length is 12 residues. Unmatched junction bases numbered 10, after V lost 7 bases and J lost 15 bases. The CDR3 nucleotides are TGTGCCAGCACCTCTGGGGGCGGGAGGGCGTTCTTC. Translation gives CASTSGGGRAFF.

Many counts were recorded for this clone. A much larger clonotype is one base distant, so this may be a read error. The same CDR3 arises from other DNA sequences in this sample as well. The V call is TRBV27, the J call TRBJ2-7, with 7 nucleotides matching TRBD1. CDR1 is MNHEY, CDR2 SMNVEV, per germline (reference sequence). This CDR3 region has 14 residues. CDR3: CASSKTGFSHEQYF. Written as DNA, the CDR3 is TGCGCCAGCAGTAAGACAGGGTTTTCCCACGAGCAGTACTTC.

This clone showed up just a few times. The V gene is TRBV12-3 or TRBV12-4, the J gene TRBJ1-2; D remains unclear. This CDR3 region has 13 residues. V dropped 3 bases and J dropped 8 bases, with 13 bases sitting between them. CDR3 region: CASSFRGKGGYTF. DNA for the CDR3: TGTGCCAGCAGTTTCAGAGGAAAAGGGGGCTACACCTTC.

This clone was recorded a few times. Possible read error: a much larger clone is one base away. This chain uses TRBV2 with TRBJ1-1; D is unclear. This CDR3 spans 12 amino acids. Deletions cut 6 bases from V and 12 bases from J, with 17 bases between. The germline V gene has CDR1 SNHLY and CDR2 FYNNEI. CDR3 sequence: CASRSGPEMTFF. The CDR3 nucleotides read TGTGCCAGCAGGTCGGGCCCGGAGATGACTTTCTTT.

This clone was seen repeatedly, ten times or more. The chain carries TRBV20-1 and TRBJ1-5; TRBD1 matches 7 bases. Germline CDR1 and CDR2: DFQATT and SNEGSKA (reference sequence). J lost 4 bases, V lost 4 bases, and 13 bases had no gene match. This CDR3 spans 16 amino acids. CDR3 loop: CSANPTGLEKNQPQHF. In DNA form, the CDR3 reads TGCAGTGCTAATCCGACAGGGTTGGAAAAAAATCAGCCCCAGCATTTT.

In its sample, this clone was seen many times. The V call is TRBV13, the J call TRBJ2-2, with 11 nucleotides matching TRBD2. Germline CDR1 PRHDT, CDR2 FYEKMQ (reference sequence). The CDR3 totals 16 residues. J gave up 7 bases and V 5 bases, and 9 bases lay outside the gene matches. Here the CDR3 reads CASSDLAGGFGGELFF. DNA of the CDR3: TGTGCCAGCAGCGACCTAGCGGGAGGTTTCGGCGGGGAGCTGTTTTTT.

A note on this clone: A read error may produce the germline difference seen at one junction end. V is TRBV6-5 and J is TRBJ1-1; no reliable D call. Per germline, CDR1 MNHEY and CDR2 SVGAGI. The CDR3 consists of 15 residues. The CDR3 nucleotides are TGTGCCAGCAGTTACGGACGGAGAATCCTCACTGAAGCTTTCTTC. This sequence encodes CASSYGRRILTEAFF.

In its sample, this clone was seen a few times. The genes are TRBV10-2 and TRBJ2-1, with 7 bases fitting TRBD2. Trimming removed 3 bases from V and 10 bases from J; junction bases left unmatched: 6. Per germline, CDR1 WSHSY and CDR2 SAAADI. The CDR3 is made up of 13 amino acids. The CDR3 coding sequence is TGCGCCAGCAGTGAAGGCGGGGGAAGGGAGCAGTTCTTC. Its translation: CASSEGGGREQFF.

This clone showed up many times. J is TRBJ1-2 and V is TRBV30; unclear D gene. CDR3 length: 15 residues. V was trimmed by 0 bases and J by 5 bases, leaving 16 bases between them. CDR1 is GTSNPN, CDR2 SVGIG, per germline (reference sequence). This CDR3 is CAWSVIRPTGYGYTF. The CDR3 region has the DNA TGTGCCTGGAGTGTCATAAGGCCGACTGGGTATGGCTACACCTTC.

Comment on this clone: The same CDR3 also results from other DNA sequences found in this sample. This rearrangement joins TRBV11-1 to TRBJ2-7; D perhaps matches TRBD2 (6 bases). The CDR3 is 12 residues long. Looked up from germline, CDR1 is SGHAT and CDR2 is FQDESV (reference sequence). Trimming removed 3 bases at V and 4 bases at J, with 7 bases between. In DNA, the CDR3 is TGTGCCAGCAGCTTTGGGGGGTACGAGCAGTACTTC. It yields the protein CASSFGGYEQYF.

This clone has just a few counts. No conserved phenylalanine or tryptophan is present at the end of the CDR3, so a read error is the likely explanation. The chain uses TRBV20-1 and TRBJ1-1, with D maybe TRBD1 (6 bases). With 2 bases removed from V and 5 bases from J, the gap between germline ends came to 15 bases. CDR1 is DFQATT and CDR2 is SNEGSKA in the germline V gene (reference sequence). The CDR3 is 14 amino acids. In DNA form, the CDR3 reads TGCAGTGCTAGAAGGGGGGACACCGAGACTGAAGCTTTCCTT. This translates into CSARRGDTETEAFL.

This clone appeared many times. This chain uses TRBV11-1 with TRBJ2-2, with a possible D match to TRBD1 (6 bases). V lost 6 bases and J 1 base, leaving 15 bases between the germline ends. CDR1 and CDR2 (germline): SGHAT, FQDESV (reference sequence). The CDR3 is 16 amino acids. CDR3 DNA sequence: TGTGCCAGCAGTCGACCCCCGGGACAGAACACCGGGGAGCTGTTTTTT. Translation gives CASSRPPGQNTGELFF.

This clone was counted at least ten times. V and J are TRBV29-1 and TRBJ1-6; 8 bases are shared with TRBD1. Germline CDR1 reads SQVTM; CDR2 reads ANQGSEA. The length of the CDR3 is 13 residues. Trimming at V came to 4 bases and at J to 6 bases, leaving 2 bases not matched to a gene. CDR3 loop: CSVGQGINSPLHF. The CDR3 DNA reads as TGCAGCGTTGGACAGGGGATTAATTCACCCCTCCACTTT.

Remarks on this clone: The conserved final phenylalanine or tryptophan is absent from the CDR3, which likely points to a read error. The rearrangement uses TRBV6-9 and TRBJ2-7; D perhaps matches TRBD1 (6 bases). Germline V lookup: CDR1 MNHGY, CDR2 SVAAGI. There are 14 residues in the CDR3. The CDR3 nucleotides read TGTGCCACCAGTTATCGACAAGGGGGACGCGAGCAGTACTAC. This gives the protein CATSYRQGGREQYY.